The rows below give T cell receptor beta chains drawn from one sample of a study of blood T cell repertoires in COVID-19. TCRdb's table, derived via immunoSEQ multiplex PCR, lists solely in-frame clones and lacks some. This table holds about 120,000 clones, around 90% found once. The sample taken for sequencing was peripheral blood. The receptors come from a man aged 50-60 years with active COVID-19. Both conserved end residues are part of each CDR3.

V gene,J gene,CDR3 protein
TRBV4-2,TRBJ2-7,CASSQGRAKAPYEQYF
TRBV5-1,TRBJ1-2,CASSSQGYAYGYTF
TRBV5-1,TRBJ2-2,CASSLVRGGELFF
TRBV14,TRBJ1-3,CASSQEQGALTIYF
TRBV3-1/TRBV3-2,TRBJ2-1,CASRSGGTYNEQFF
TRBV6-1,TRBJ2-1,CASSEDPAGVMDEQFF
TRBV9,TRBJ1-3,CASSVGGAGNTIYF
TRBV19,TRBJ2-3,CASSISGRTQYF
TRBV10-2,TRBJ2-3,CASSETGRSGVSDTQYF
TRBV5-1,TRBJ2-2,CASSLTALNTGELFF
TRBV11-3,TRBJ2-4,CASSPQGAGVKNIQYF
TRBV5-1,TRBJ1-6,CASSLETGDNSPLHF
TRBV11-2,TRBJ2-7,CASSGARTSAYEQYF
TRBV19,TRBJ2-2,CASSIVTGELFF
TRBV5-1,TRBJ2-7,CASSLGRGQYEQYF
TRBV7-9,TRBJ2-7,CASSLEGHLNPYEQYF
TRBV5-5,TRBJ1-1,CASTLGWTEAFF
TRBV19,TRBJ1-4,CASNTPGQDNEKLFF
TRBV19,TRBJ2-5,CASSSGGTDQETQYF
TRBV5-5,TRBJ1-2,CASSAQGQGTYGYTF
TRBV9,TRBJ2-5,CASSNTGRETQYF
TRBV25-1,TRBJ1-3,CASSEFLSTGGNTIYF
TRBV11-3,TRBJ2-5,CASSLDRPQQETQYF
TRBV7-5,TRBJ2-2,CAIHGGSRNTGELFF
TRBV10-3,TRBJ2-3,CATRGGSGGPSTDTQYF
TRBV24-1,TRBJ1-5,CATSDAAPGTLYQPQHF
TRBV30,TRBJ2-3,CAWKLGLSGWDTQYF
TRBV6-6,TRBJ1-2,CASSPMGDYGYTF
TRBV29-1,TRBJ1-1,CSVERGQGTEAFF
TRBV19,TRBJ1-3,CASHGGSGNTIYF
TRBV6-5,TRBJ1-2,CATRQGTDYGYTF
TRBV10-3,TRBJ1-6,CAIRGTEYNSPLHF
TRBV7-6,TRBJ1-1,CASSLEGRGFSQKDTEAFF
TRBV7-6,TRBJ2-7,CASSSVAYGSYEQYF
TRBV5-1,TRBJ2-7,CASSEALRGPQYF
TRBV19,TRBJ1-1,CASSPAGGTVNTEAFF
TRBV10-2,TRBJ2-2,CASSEGLVTGELFF
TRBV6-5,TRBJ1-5,CASSDNRGSQPQHF
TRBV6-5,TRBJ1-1,CASSLGGSATEAFF
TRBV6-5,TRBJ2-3,CASGQGTDTQYF
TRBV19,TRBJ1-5,CASSDPRTASNQPQHF
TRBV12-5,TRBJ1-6,CASGPGVQTPLHF
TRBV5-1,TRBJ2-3,CASRRQGAADTQYF
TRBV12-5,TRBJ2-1,CASGLATGTGNNEQFF
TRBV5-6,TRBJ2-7,CASSFSGEQYF
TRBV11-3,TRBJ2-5,CASSLGQRLIGETQYF
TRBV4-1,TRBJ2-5,CASSQGSHPRGETQYF
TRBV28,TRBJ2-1,CASRGQGNNEQFF
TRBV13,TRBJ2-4,CASSLATQSRAKNIQYF
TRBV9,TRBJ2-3,CASSVGASGRGDTQYF
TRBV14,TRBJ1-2,CASSQQDRGEGYTF
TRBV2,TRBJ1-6,CARSTQGGRDSPLHF
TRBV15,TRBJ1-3,CATSREIMGQVGNTIYF
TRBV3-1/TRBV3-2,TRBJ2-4,CASSQTGSPKNIQYF
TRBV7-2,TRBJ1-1,CASRTRGPNTEAFF
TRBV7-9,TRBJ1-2,CASSSTGQGAYGYTF
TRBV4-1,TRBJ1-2,CASSQERGPLGYTF
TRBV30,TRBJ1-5,CAWSRRTGRMGQPQHF